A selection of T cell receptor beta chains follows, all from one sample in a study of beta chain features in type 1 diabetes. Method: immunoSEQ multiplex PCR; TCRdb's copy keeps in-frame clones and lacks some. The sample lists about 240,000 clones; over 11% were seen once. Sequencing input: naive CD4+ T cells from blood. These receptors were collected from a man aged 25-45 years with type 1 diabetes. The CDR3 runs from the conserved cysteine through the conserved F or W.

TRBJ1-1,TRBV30,CAWTGQGVWTEAFF
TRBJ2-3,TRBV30,CAWSPGTSGGHTQYF
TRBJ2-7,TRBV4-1,CASSQALGRYEQYF
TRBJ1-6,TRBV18,CASSPGTGESPLHF
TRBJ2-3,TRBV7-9,CASSPLAGGGTDTQYF
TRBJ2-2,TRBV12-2,CASRLEAANTGELFF
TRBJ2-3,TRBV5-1,CASSPGQQTDTQYF
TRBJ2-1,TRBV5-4,CASSMPMEFDLNEQFF
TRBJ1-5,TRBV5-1,CASSPTGWGQPQHF
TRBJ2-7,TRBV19,CASRRTVGAYEQYF
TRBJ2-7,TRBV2,CASSVGAYEQYF
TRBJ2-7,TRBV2,CASSLTSSYEQYF
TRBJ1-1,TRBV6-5,CASRRGITYTEAFF
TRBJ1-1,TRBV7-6,CASSLVGQGNTEAFF
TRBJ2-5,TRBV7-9,CASTGVGQGESETQYF
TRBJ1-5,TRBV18,CASSRTQGALEPQHF
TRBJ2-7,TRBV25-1,CASSEGDRPFEQYF